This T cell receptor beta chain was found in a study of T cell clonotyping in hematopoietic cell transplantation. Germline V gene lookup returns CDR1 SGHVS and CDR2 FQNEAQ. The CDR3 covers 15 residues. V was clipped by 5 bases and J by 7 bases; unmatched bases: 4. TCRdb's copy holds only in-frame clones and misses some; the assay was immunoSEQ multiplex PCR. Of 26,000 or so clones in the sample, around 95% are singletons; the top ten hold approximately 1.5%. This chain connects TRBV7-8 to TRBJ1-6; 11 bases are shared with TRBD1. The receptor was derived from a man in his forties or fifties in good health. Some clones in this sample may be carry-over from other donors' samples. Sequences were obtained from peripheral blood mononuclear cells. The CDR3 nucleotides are TGTGCCAGCAGCCCCCGGGACAGGGGGAATTCACCCCTCCACTTT. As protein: CASSPRDRGNSPLHF.